The 8 T cell receptor beta chains reported below all come from one sample, sequenced in a study of blood T cell repertoires in COVID-19. The assay was immunoSEQ multiplex PCR, and TCRdb's table has in-frame clones only and misses some. The sample holds 150,000 to 200,000 clones, more than 75% seen once. Sequencing was carried out using peripheral blood. Receptors were obtained from a woman in her forties with COVID-19, enrolled during active disease.

This chain connects TRBV6-2 or TRBV6-3 to TRBJ2-7; 13 bases align to TRBD2. The CDR3 contains 15 residues. The trim removed 3 bases at V and 3 bases at J, leaving 2 bases unmatched. Germline-derived CDR1 and CDR2 are MNHEY and SVGEGT. The DNA for the CDR3 is TGTGCCAGCAGTTATAGGACTAGCGGGGGCTACGAGCAGTACTTC. Amino acids: CASSYRTSGGYEQYF.

The genes are TRBV9 and TRBJ2-3, with 8 bases fitting TRBD2. The CDR3 extends over 14 amino acids. Germline V lookup: CDR1 SGDLS, CDR2 YYNGEE. The V gene end was trimmed by 5 bases and the J gene end by 8 bases; junction bases not matched to a gene: 10. The CDR3 protein is CASRPAGVLATQYF. The CDR3 DNA sequence: TGTGCCAGCAGACCAGCGGGGGTGCTTGCTACGCAGTATTTT.

The chain employs TRBV6-5 and TRBJ1-6; D is possibly TRBD1 (5 bases). Germline V lookup: CDR1 MNHEY, CDR2 SVGAGI. Trimming cost V 6 bases and J 4 bases, with 13 bases left between them. The CDR3 covers 15 residues. The CDR3 spells CASRKPPGYNSPLHF. As DNA, the CDR3 is TGTGCCAGCAGGAAACCCCCAGGGTATAATTCACCCCTCCACTTT.

V usage is TRBV5-6 and J usage is TRBJ2-3, with 12 bases fitting TRBD2. The CDR3 spans 17 residues. After removal of 0 bases from V and 6 bases from J, the junction contained 8 bases not matched to a gene. Germline-derived CDR1 and CDR2 are SGHDT and YYEEEE. CDR3 sequence: CASSLGLTSGSSDTQYF. The CDR3 bases are TGTGCCAGCAGCTTGGGACTGACTAGCGGGAGCAGCGATACGCAGTATTTT.

V usage is TRBV3-1 (or the pseudogene TRBV3-2) and J usage is TRBJ2-3, with 12 bases lining up with TRBD2. The V segment lost 4 bases and the J segment 4 bases; nucleotides outside the gene matches: 6. The germline V gene has CDR1 LGHDT and CDR2 YNNKEL (reference sequence). This CDR3 spans 16 amino acids. CDR3 bases: TGTGCCAGCAGCCTACTACTAGCGGGGGGTTCAGATACGCAGTATTTT. Amino acid sequence: CASSLLLAGGSDTQYF.

Of note for this clone: At one boundary the junction diverges from the germline segment, which might be a read error. The rearrangement joins TRBV18 to TRBJ1-4; TRBD1 agrees at 7 bases. CDR1 KGHSH and CDR2 LQKENI come from the germline V gene. The CDR3 spans 15 residues. In DNA, the CDR3 is TGTGCCAGCTCCCCACCATGGCAGGGGGGAGAAAAACTGTTTTTT. This translates into CASSPPWQGGEKLFF.

V is TRBV30 and J is TRBJ1-6; D might be TRBD1 (6 bases). Per the germline V gene, CDR1 is GTSNPN and CDR2 is SVGIG (reference sequence). V lost 0 bases, J lost 0 bases, and 12 bases lay in between. This CDR3 region has 17 residues. CDR3 DNA sequence: TGTGCCTGGAGTGTAGCAGGGGCCAGCTCCTATAATTCACCCCTCCACTTT. It is translated as CAWSVAGASSYNSPLHF.

The chain carries TRBV20-1 and TRBJ1-6, with no clear D. Looked up from germline, CDR1 is DFQATT and CDR2 is SNEGSKA (reference sequence). V shed 7 bases and J shed 4 bases, with 5 bases lying between them. The CDR3 contains 11 residues. This CDR3 is CSGQYNSPLHF. The CDR3 nucleotides read TGCAGTGGTCAATATAATTCACCCCTCCACTTT.